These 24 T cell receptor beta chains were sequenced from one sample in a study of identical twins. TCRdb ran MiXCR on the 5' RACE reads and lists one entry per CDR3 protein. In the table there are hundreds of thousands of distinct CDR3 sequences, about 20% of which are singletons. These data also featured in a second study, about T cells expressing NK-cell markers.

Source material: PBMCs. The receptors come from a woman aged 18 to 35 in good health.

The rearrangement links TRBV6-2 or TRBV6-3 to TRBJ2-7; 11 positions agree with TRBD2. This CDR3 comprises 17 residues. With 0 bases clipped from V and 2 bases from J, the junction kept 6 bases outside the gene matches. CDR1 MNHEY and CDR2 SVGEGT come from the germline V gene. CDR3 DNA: TGTGCCAGCAGTTACTCTCCTAGCGGGAGGTCTCCCTACGAGCAGTACTTC. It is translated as CASSYSPSGRSPYEQYF.

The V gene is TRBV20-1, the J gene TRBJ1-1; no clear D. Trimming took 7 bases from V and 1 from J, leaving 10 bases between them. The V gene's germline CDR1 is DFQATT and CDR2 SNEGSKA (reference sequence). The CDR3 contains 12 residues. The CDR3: CSGAGSNTEAFF. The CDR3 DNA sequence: TGCAGTGGTGCGGGATCGAACACTGAAGCTTTCTTT.

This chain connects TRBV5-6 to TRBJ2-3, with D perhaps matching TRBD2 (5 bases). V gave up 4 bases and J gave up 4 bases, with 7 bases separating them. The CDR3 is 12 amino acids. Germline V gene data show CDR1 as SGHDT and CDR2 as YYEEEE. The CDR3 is CASSIASDTQYF. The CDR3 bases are TGTGCCAGCAGCATAGCGTCAGATACGCAGTATTTT.

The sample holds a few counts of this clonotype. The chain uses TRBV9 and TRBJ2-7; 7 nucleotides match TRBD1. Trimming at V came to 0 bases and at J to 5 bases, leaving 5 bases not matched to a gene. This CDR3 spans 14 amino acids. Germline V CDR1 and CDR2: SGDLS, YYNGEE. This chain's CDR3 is CASSVEGALNEQYF. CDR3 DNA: TGTGCCAGCAGCGTAGAGGGGGCTCTCAACGAGCAGTACTTC.

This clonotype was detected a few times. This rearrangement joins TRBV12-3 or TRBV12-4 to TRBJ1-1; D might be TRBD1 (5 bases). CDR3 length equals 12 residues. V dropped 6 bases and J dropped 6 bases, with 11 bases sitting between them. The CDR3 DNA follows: TGTGCCAGCAGCAGGGTGTCTCCTGAAGCTTTCTTT. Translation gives CASSRVSPEAFF.

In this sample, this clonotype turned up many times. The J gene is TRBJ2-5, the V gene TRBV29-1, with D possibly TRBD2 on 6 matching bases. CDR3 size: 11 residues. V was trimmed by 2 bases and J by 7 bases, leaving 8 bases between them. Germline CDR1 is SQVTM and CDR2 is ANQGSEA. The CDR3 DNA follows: TGCAGCGTTGAAAACGGGGGGACCCAGTACTTC. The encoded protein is CSVENGGTQYF.

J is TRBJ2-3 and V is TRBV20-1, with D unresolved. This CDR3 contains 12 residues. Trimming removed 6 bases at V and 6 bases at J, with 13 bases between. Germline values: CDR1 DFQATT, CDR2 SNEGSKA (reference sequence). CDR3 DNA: TGCAGTGCCGGATACCGGACGGATACGCAGTATTTT. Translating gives CSAGYRTDTQYF.

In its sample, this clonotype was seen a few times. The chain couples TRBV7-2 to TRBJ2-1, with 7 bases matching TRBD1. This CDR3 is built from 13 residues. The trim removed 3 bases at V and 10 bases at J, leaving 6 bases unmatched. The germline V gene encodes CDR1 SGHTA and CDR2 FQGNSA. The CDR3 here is CASSFRFRGEQFF. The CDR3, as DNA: TGTGCCAGCAGCTTTAGATTCAGGGGGGAGCAGTTCTTC.

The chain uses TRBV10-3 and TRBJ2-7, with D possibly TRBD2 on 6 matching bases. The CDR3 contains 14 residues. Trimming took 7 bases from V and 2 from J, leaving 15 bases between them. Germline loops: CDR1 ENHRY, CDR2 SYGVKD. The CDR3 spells CAITAGTGTYEQYF. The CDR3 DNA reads TGTGCCATCACTGCCGGGACTGGGACCTACGAGCAGTACTTC.

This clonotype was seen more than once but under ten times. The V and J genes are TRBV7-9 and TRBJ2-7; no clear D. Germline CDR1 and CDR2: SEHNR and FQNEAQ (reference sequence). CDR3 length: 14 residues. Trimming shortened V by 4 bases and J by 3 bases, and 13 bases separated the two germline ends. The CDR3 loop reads CASSSPHGYYEQYF. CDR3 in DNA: TGTGCCAGCAGCTCCCCCCACGGTTACTACGAGCAGTACTTC.

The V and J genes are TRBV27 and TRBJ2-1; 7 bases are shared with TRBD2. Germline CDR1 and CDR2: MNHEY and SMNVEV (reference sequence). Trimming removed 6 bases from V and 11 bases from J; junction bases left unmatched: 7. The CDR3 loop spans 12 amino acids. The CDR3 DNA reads TGTGCCAGCAGAAGACTAGCAGGGCAGCAGTTCTTC. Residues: CASRRLAGQQFF.

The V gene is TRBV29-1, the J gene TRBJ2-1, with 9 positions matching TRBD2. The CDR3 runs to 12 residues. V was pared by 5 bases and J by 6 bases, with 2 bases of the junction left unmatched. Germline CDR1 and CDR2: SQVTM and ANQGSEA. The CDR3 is CSVRTSVNEQFF. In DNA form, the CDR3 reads TGCAGCGTTCGGACTAGCGTCAATGAGCAGTTCTTC.

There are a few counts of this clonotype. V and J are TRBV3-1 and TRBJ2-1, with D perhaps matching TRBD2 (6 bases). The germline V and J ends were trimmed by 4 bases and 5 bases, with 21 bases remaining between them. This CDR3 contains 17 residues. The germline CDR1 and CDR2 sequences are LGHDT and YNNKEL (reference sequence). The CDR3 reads CASSLQGGLDSNNEQFF. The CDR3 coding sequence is TGTGCCAGCAGCCTCCAGGGAGGCCTGGATAGCAACAATGAGCAGTTCTTC.

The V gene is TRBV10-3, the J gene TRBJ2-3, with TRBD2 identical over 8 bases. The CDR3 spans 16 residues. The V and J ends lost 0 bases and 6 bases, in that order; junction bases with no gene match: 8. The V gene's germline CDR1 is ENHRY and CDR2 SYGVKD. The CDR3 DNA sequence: TGTGCCATCAGTGAGTCGGGGCGGGGGGCCTCGGATACGCAGTATTTT. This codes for CAISESGRGASDTQYF.

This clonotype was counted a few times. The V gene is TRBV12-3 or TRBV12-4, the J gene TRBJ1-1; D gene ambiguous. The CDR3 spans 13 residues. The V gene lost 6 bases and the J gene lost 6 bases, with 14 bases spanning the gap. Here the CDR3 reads CASSPWVGAEAFF. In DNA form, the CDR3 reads TGTGCCAGCAGCCCGTGGGTCGGCGCTGAAGCTTTCTTT.

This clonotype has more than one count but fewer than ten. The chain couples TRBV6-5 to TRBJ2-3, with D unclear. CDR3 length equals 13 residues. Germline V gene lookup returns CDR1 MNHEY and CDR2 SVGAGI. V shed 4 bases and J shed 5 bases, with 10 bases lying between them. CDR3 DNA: TGTGCCAGCAGTTCTGGTCTGGAAGATACGCAGTATTTT. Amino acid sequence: CASSSGLEDTQYF.

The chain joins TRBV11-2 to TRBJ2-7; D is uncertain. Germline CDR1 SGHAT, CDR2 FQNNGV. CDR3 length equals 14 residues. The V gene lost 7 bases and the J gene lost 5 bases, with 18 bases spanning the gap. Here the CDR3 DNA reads TGTGCCAGCACCCCTAGGGAACAGCCCAACGAGCAGTACTTC. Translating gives CASTPREQPNEQYF. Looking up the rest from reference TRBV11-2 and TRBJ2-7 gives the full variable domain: EAGVAQSPRYKIIEKRQSVAFWCNPISGHATLYWYQQILGQGPKLLIQFQNNGVVDDSQLPKDRFSAERLKGVDSTLKIQPAKLEDSAVYLCASTPREQPNEQYFGPGTRLTVT.

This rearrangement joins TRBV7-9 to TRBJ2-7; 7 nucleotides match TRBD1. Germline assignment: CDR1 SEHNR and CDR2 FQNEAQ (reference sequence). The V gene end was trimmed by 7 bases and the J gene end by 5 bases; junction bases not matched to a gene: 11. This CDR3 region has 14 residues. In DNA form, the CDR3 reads TGTGCCAGCACATCGACAGGGACAGCCGACGAGCAGTACTTC. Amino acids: CASTSTGTADEQYF.

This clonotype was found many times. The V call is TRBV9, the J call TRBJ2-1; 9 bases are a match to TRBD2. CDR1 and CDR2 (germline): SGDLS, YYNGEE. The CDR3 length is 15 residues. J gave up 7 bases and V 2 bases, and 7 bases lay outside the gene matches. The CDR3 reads CASSVSGGNGNEQFF. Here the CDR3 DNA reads TGTGCCAGCAGCGTTAGCGGGGGTAATGGGAATGAGCAGTTCTTC.

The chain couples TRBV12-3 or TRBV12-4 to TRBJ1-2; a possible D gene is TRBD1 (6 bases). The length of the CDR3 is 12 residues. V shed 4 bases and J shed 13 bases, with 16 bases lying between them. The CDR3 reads CASSSPDRIGTF. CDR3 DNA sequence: TGTGCCAGCAGTTCCCCTGACAGGATCGGCACCTTC.

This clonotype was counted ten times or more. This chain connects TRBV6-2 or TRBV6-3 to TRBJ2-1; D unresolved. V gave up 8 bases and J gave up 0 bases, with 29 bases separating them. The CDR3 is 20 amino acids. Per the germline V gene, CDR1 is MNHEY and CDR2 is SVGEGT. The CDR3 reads CASSGVGGVYGMSSYNEQFF. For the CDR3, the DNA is TGTGCCAGCTCTGGAGTGGGCGGCGTTTATGGAATGAGCTCCTACAATGAGCAGTTCTTC.

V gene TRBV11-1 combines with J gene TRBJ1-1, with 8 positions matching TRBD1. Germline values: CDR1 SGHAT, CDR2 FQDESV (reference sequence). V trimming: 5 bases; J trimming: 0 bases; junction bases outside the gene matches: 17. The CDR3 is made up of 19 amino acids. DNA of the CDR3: TGTGCCAGCAGCCCAATTTTCGGACAGGGAGAGTTTCTGAACACTGAAGCTTTCTTT. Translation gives CASSPIFGQGEFLNTEAFF.

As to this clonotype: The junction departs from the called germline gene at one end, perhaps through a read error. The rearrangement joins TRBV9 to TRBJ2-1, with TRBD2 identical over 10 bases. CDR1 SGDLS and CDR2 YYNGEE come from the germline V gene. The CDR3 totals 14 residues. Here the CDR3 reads CASSASSPGTSEVF. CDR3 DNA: TGTGCCAGCAGCGCAAGCTCACCCGGGACTAGCGAGGTCTTC.

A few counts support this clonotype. The DNA of the CDR3 is TGTGCCAGCACTGAATGGGACAGGGAAGATTACGAGCAGTACTTC. This encodes CASTEWDREDYEQYF. This chain uses TRBV12-3 or TRBV12-4 with TRBJ2-7; TRBD1 matches 9 bases. This CDR3 region has 15 residues. With V trimmed by 7 bases and J by 4 bases, 11 bases remained unmatched.